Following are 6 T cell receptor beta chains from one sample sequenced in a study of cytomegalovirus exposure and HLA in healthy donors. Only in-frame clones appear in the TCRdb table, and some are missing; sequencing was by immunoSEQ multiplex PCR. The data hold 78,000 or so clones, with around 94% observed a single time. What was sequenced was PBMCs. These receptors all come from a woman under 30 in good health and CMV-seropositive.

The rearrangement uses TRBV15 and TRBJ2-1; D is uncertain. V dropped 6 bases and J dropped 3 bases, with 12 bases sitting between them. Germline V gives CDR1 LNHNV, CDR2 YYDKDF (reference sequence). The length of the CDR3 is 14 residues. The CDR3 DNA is TGTGCCACCAGTCCCAGGATTAGCTACAATGAGCAGTTCTTC. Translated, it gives CATSPRISYNEQFF.

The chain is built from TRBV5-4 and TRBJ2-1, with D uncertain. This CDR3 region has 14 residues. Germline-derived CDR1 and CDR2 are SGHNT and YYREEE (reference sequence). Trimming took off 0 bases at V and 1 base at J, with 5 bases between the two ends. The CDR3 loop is CASSLARSYNEQFF. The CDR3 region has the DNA TGTGCCAGCAGCTTGGCCAGATCCTACAATGAGCAGTTCTTC.

The CDR3, as DNA: TGTGCCAGCAAAACTAGCGCCTCTGGGGCCAACGTCCTGACTTTC. Its protein is CASKTSASGANVLTF. The chain recombines TRBV6-1 with TRBJ2-6; 7 bases fit TRBD2. The CDR3 is 15 residues long. From germline, CDR1 is MNHNS and CDR2 SASEGT. Losses at the gene ends were 7 bases for V and 0 bases for J; bases not matched to a gene: 3.

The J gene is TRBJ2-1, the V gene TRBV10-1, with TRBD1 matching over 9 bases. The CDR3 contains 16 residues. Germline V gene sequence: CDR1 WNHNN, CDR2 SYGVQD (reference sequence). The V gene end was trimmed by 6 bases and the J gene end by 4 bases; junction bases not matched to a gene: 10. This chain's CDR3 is CASRPGQGTGYNEQFF. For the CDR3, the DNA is TGCGCCAGCAGACCTGGACAGGGGACGGGATACAATGAGCAGTTCTTC.

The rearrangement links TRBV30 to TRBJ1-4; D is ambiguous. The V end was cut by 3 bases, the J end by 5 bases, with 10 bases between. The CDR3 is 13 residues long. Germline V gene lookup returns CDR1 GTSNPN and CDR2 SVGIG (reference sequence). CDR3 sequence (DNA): TGTGCCTGGAGCAGGCAGCAGAATGAAAAACTGTTTTTT. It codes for CAWSRQQNEKLFF.

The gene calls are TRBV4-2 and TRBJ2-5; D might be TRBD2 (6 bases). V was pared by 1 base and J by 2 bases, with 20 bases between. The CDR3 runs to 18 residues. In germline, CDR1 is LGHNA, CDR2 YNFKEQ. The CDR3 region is CASSQAFGHLGGQETQYF. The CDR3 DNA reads TGTGCCAGCAGCCAAGCGTTCGGTCACCTGGGGGGTCAAGAGACCCAGTACTTC.